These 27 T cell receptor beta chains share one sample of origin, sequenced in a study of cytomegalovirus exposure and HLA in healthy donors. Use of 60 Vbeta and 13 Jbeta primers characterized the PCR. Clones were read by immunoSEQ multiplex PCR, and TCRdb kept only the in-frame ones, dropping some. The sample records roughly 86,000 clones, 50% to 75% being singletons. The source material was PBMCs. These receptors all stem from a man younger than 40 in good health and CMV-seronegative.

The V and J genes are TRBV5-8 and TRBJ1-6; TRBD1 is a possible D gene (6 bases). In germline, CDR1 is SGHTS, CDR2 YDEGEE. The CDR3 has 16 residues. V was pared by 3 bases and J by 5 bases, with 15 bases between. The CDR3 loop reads CASSSLGGRDNSPLHF. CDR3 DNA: TGTGCCAGCAGCTCCCTTGGGGGCAGGGATAATTCACCCCTCCACTTT.

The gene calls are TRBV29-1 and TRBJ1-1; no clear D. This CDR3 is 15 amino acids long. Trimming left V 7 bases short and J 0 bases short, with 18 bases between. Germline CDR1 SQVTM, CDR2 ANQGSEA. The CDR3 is CSGGRGLELNTEAFF. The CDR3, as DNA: TGCAGCGGCGGCCGCGGACTAGAGCTGAACACTGAAGCTTTCTTT.

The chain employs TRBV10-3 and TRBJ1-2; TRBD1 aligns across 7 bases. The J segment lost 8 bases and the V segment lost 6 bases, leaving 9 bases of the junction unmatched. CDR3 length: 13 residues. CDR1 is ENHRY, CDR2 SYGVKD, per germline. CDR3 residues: CAIRVPTGYGYTF. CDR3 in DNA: TGTGCCATCAGAGTACCGACAGGGTACGGCTACACCTTC.

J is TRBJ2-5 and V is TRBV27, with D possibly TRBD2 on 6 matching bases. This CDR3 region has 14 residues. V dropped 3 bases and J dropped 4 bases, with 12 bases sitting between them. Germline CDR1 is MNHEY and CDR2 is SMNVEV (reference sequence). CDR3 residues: CASSFRRGGETQYF. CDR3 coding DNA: TGTGCCAGCAGTTTCCGACGGGGAGGAGAGACCCAGTACTTC.

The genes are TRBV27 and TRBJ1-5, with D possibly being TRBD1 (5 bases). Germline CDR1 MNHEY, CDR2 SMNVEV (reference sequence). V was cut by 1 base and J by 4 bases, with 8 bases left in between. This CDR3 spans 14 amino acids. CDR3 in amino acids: CASSLWGDNQPQHF. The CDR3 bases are TGTGCCAGCAGTTTATGGGGCGATAATCAGCCCCAGCATTTT.

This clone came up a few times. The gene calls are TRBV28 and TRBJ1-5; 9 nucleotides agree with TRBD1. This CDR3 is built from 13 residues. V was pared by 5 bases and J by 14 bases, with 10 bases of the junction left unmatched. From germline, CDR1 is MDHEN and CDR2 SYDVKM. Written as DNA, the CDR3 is TGTGCCAGCAGTCCCCGGACAGGGGACGGAAAGCATTTT. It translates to CASSPRTGDGKHF.

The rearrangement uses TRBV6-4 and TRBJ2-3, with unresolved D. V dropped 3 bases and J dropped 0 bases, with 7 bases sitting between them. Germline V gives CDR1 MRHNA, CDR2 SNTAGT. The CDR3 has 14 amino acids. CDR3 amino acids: CASSEEASTDTQYF. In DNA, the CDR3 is TGTGCCAGCAGTGAAGAAGCTAGCACAGATACGCAGTATTTT.

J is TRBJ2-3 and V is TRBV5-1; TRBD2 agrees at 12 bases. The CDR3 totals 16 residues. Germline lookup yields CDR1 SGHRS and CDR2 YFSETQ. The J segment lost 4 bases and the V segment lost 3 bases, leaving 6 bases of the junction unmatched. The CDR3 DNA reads TGCGCCAGCAGCTGGGGACTAGCGGGCAGTGCAGATACGCAGTATTTT. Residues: CASSWGLAGSADTQYF.

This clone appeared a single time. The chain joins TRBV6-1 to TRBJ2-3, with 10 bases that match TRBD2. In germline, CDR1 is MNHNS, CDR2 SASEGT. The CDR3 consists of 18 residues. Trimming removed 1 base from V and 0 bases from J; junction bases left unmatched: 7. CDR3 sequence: CASSEDLAGGFSTDTQYF. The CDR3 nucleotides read TGTGCCAGCAGTGAAGATTTAGCGGGGGGCTTTAGCACAGATACGCAGTATTTT.

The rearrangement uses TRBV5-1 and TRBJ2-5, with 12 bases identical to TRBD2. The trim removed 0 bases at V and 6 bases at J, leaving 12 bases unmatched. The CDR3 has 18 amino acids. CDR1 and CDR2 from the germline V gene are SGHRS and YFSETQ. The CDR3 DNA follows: TGCGCCAGCAGCTTGGACCCAGCTAGCGGGGGGGCCAGACAGACCCAGTACTTC. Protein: CASSLDPASGGARQTQYF.

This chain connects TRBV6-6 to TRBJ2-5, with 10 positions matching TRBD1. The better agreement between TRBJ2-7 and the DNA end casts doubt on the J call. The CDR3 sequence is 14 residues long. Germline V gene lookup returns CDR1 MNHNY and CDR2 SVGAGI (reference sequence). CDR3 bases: TGTGCCAGCAGCAACGGACAGGGGGGTTACGAGCAGTACTTC. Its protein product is CASSNGQGGYEQYF.

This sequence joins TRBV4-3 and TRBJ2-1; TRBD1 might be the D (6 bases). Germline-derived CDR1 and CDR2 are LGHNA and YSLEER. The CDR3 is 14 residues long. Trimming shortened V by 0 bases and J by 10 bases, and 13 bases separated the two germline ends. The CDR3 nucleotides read TGCGCCAGCAGCCAAGAAATAAGGGACACAGAGCAGTTCTTC. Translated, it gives CASSQEIRDTEQFF.

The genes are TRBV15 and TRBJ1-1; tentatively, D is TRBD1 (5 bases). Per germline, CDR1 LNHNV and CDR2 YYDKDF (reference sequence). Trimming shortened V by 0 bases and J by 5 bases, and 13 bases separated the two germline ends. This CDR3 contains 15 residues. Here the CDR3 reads CATSRDRALITEAFF. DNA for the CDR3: TGTGCCACCAGCAGAGACAGGGCGTTGATAACTGAAGCTTTCTTT.

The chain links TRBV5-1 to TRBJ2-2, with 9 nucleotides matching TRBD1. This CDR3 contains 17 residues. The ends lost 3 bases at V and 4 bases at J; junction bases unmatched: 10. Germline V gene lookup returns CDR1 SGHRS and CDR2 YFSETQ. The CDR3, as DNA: TGCGCCAGCAGCTCAGGTACAGGGGGCAAGAGCACCGGGGAGCTGTTTTTT. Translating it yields CASSSGTGGKSTGELFF.

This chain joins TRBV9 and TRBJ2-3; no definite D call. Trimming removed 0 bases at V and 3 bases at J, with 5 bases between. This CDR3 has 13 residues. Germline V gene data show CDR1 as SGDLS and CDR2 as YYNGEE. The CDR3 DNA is TGTGCCAGCAGCGTAGACCGGACAGATACGCAGTATTTT. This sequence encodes CASSVDRTDTQYF. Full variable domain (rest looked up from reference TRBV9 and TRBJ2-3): DSGVTQTPKHLITATGQRVTLRCSPRSGDLSVYWYQQSLDQGLQFLIQYYNGEERAKGNILERFSAQQFPDLHSELNLSSLELGDSALYFCASSVDRTDTQYFGPGTRLTVL.

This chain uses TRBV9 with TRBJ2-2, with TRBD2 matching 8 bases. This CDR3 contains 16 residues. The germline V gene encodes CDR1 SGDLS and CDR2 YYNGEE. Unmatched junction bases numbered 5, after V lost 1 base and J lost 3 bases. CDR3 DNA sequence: TGTGCCAGCAGCGTATGGTCTAGCGGGCACACCGGGGAGCTGTTTTTT. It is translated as CASSVWSSGHTGELFF.

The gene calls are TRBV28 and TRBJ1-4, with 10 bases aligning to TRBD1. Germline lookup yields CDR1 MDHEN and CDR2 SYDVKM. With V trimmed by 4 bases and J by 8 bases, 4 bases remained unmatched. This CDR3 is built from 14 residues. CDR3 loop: CASSWDRGSEKLFF. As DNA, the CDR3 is TGTGCCAGCAGTTGGGACAGGGGCAGCGAAAAACTGTTTTTT. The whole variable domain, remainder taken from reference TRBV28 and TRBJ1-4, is DVKVTQSSRYLVKRTGEKVFLECVQDMDHENMFWYRQDPGLGLRLIYFSYDVKMKEKGDIPEGYSVSREKKERFSLILESASTNQTSMYLCASSWDRGSEKLFFGSGTQLSVL.

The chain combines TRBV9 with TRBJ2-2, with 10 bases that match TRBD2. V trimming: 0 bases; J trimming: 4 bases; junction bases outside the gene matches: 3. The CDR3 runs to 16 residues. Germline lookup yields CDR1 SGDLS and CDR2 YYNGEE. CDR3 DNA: TGTGCCAGCAGCGTAGTAAGCGGGGGGGGCACCGGGGAGCTGTTTTTT. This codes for CASSVVSGGGTGELFF. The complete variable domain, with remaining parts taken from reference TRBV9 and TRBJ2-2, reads DSGVTQTPKHLITATGQRVTLRCSPRSGDLSVYWYQQSLDQGLQFLIQYYNGEERAKGNILERFSAQQFPDLHSELNLSSLELGDSALYFCASSVVSGGGTGELFFGEGSRLTVL.

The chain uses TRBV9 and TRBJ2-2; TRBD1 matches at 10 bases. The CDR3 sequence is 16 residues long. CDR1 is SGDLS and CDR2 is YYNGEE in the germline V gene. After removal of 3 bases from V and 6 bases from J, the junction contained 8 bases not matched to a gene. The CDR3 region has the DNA TGTGCCAGCAGCGAAAGACAGGGGGCGCAGGCCGGGGAGCTGTTTTTT. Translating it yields CASSERQGAQAGELFF.

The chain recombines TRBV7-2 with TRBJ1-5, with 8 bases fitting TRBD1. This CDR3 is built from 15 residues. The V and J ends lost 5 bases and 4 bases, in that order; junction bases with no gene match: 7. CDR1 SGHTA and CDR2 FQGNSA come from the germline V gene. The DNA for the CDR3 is TGTGCCAGCAGCCGCGGACAGGGACAGAATCAGCCCCAGCATTTT. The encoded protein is CASSRGQGQNQPQHF.

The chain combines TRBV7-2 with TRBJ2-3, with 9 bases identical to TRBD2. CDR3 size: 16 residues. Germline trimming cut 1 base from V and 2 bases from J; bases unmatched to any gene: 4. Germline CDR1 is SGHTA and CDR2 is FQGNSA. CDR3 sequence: CASSLGLAGNTDTQYF. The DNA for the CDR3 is TGTGCCAGCAGCTTAGGGCTAGCGGGGAACACAGATACGCAGTATTTT.

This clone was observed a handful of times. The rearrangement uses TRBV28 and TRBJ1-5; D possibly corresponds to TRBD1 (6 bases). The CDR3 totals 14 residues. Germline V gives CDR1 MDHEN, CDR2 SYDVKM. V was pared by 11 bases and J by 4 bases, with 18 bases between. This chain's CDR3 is CASLTGGENQPQHF. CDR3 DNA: TGTGCCTCCCTCACGGGGGGCGAAAATCAGCCCCAGCATTTT.

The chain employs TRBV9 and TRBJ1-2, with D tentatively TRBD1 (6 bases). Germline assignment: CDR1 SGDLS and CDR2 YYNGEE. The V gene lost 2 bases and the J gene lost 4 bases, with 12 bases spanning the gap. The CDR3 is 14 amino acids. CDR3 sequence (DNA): TGTGCCAGCAGCGTTTCGACAGGCCGCTATGGCTACACCTTC. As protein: CASSVSTGRYGYTF.

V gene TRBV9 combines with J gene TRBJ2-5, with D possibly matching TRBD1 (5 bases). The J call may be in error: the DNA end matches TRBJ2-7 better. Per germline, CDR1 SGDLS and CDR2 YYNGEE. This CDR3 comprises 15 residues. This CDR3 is CASSVEAGLSYEQYF. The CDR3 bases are TGTGCCAGCAGCGTAGAGGCAGGGCTTTCCTACGAGCAGTACTTC.

DNA of the CDR3: TGTGCCAGCAGTCCCTGGACAGGGGGGGGCACTGAAGCTTTCTTT. It is translated as CASSPWTGGGTEAFF. This sequence joins TRBV28 and TRBJ1-1; 10 positions agree with TRBD1. CDR1 and CDR2 (germline): MDHEN, SYDVKM. The CDR3 is 15 residues long. The J segment lost 4 bases and the V segment lost 5 bases, leaving 7 bases of the junction unmatched.

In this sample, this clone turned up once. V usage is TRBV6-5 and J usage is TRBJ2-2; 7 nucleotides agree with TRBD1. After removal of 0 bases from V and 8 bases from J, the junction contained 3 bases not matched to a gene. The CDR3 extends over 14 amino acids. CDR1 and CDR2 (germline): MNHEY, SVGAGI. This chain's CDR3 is CASSYSTGLGELFF. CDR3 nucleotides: TGTGCCAGCAGTTACTCGACAGGGTTGGGGGAGCTGTTTTTT.

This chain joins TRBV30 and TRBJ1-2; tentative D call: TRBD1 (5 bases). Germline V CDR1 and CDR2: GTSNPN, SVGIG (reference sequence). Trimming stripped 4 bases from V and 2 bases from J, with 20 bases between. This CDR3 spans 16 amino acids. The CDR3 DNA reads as TGTGCCTGGAATCTCTCTAACAGGCGAACAAACTATGGCTACACCTTC. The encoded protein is CAWNLSNRRTNYGYTF.